This record looks at one TCR beta chain sequence and its context. Each of the donors had ten milliliters of peripheral blood drawn into EDTA-treated Vacutainer tubes. Germline CDR1 DFQATT, CDR2 SNEGSKA (reference sequence). V shed 1 base and J shed 3 bases, with 16 bases lying between them. The CDR3 contains 15 residues. The sample belongs to a study of blood T cells in healthy people across ages. A J-beta primer mix and a sample-barcoded 5' primer were used in a second PCR of about 7 to 12 cycles. TCRdb re-derived calls from the 5' RACE reads in MiXCR, one entry per CDR3 protein. The sample includes some 1.4 million distinct CDR3 sequences, about 43% of them seen just once.

V usage is TRBV20-1 and J usage is TRBJ2-7; possibly TRBD1 for D (6 bases). The source of this sequence is a woman younger than 35 in good health. The sample comprised blood. CDR3 loop: CSARGGRGEGYEQYF. The CDR3 DNA reads as TGCAGTGCTAGAGGCGGCAGGGGAGAGGGCTACGAGCAGTACTTC.